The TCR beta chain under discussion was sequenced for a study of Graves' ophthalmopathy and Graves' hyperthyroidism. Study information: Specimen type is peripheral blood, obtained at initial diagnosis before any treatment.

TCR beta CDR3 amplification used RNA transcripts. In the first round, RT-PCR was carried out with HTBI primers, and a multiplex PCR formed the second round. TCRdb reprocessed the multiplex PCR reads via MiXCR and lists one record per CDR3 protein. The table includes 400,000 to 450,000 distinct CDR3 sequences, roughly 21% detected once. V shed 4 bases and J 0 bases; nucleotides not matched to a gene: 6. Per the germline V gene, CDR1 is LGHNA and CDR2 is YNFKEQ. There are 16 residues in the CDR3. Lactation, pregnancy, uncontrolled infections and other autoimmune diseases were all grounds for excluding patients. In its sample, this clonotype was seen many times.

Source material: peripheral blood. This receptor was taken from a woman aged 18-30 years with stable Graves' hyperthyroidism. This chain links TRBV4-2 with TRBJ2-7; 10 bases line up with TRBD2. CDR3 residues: CASSPLTSGHSYEQYF. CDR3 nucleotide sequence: TGTGCCAGCAGCCCCCTGACTAGCGGGCACTCCTACGAGCAGTACTTC.